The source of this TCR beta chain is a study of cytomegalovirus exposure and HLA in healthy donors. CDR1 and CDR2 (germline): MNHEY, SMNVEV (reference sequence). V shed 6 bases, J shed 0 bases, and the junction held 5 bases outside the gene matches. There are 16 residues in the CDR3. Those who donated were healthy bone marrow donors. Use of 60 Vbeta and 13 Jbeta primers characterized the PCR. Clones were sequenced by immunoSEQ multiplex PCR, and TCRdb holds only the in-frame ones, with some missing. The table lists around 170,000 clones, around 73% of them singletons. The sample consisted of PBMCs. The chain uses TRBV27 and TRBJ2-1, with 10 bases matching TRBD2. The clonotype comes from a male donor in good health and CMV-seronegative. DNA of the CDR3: TGTGCCAGCAGCTCGGGACTAGCGTCCTCCTACAATGAGCAGTTCTTC. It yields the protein CASSSGLASSYNEQFF.